The clone carrying this T cell receptor beta chain occurred many times. Its antigen is undetermined. The sequenced template was RNA, covering the TCR beta CDR3 region. Scientists carried out first-round RT-PCR using HTBI primers and then a second-round multiplex PCR. TCRdb reprocessed the multiplex PCR reads with MiXCR, giving one entry per CDR3 protein. The data show about 480,000 distinct CDR3 sequences, under 15% seen once. PBMCs were obtained from roughly 9 ml of fresh peripheral blood. The sample is drawn from a study of Graves' ophthalmopathy and Graves' hyperthyroidism. Study-wide results and limits: The majority of expanded thyroid clonotypes above 0.001 frequency also occurred in blood.

Input material: blood. The clonotype comes from a woman aged 25 to 39 with Graves' ophthalmopathy.

The CDR3 is CASSPPFRLAGGRETQYF. Written as DNA, the CDR3 is TGTGCCAGCAGCCCTCCCTTTCGACTAGCGGGGGGGCGGGAGACCCAGTACTTC. The chain links TRBV7-8 to TRBJ2-5; the match to TRBD2 covers 14 bases. The germline V gene encodes CDR1 SGHVS and CDR2 FQNEAQ. Trimming took 5 bases from V and 5 from J; bases not matched to a gene: 13. The CDR3 loop spans 18 amino acids. The full variable domain, completed using reference TRBV7-8 and TRBJ2-5, is GAGVSQSPRYKVAKRGQDVALRCDPISGHVSLFWYQQALGQGPEFLTYFQNEAQLDKSGLPSDRFFAERPEGSVSTLKIQRTQQEDSAVYLCASSPPFRLAGGRETQYFGPGTRLLVL.